The present TCR beta chain was sequenced within a study of cytomegalovirus exposure and HLA in healthy donors. Germline lookup yields CDR1 MNHEY and CDR2 SVGAGI. CDR3 length: 13 amino acids. V was cut by 3 bases and J by 7 bases, with 10 bases left in between. PCR involved 60 Vbeta and 13 Jbeta primers. This table comes from immunoSEQ multiplex PCR, and its TCRdb copy is limited to in-frame clones, with some not included. The sample has 150,000 to 200,000 clones, more than 65% seen once. The sample was PBMCs. The gene calls are TRBV6-5 and TRBJ2-1; D not certain. The TCR sequence derives from a man between 18 and 35 years old in good health and CMV-seropositive. CDR3: CASSYPPNNEQFF. The CDR3, as DNA: TGTGCCAGCAGTTATCCCCCTAATAATGAGCAGTTCTTC.